A selection of T cell receptor beta chains follows, all from one sample in a study of TIL therapy for anti-PD-1-resistant metastatic lung cancer. Only in-frame clones appear in the TCRdb table, and some are missing; sequencing was by immunoSEQ multiplex PCR. The table has approximately 12,000 clones, 50% to 75% seen once; the top ten hold more than 6.5%. The material sequenced was tumor tissue, taken at baseline. The receptors derive from a person aged 25 to 80 with non-small cell lung cancer. CDR3s include the opening cysteine and the closing phenylalanine or tryptophan. The D gene is left open where the match is weak. Size is omitted from some rows. Given values are once, few, many or a class for expanded clones.

TGTGCCAGCAGCCAGGCAGGGGGCAGCGAGCAGTACTTC	CASSQAGGSEQYF	TRBJ2-7	few	TRBV14	TRBD1
TGTGCCAGCAGACAAATGGGGACTGAAGCTTTCTTT	CASRQMGTEAFF	TRBJ1-1	NA	TRBV27	NA
TGTGCCAGCAGCCGAGGGGGACAGGGTAGGAGGCAGTTCTTC	CASSRGGQGRRQFF	TRBJ2-1	NA	TRBV3-1/TRBV3-2	TRBD1
TGTGCCAGTAGTCGAGGGACTAGCGAAGCTGAGCAGTTCTTC	CASSRGTSEAEQFF	TRBJ2-1	NA	TRBV19	TRBD2
TGTGCCAGCAGTGGCCAACTAGCGGGAGAAAGGGGTGAGCAGTTCTTC	CASSGQLAGERGEQFF	TRBJ2-1	NA	TRBV6-6	TRBD2
TGTGCCAGTATACCCAGGGAACTTGCAGGAAACACCATATATTTT	CASIPRELAGNTIYF	TRBJ1-3	few	TRBV19	NA
TGTGCCAGCAGCCCTCCCCGAGCCACTGAAGCTTTCTTT	CASSPPRATEAFF	TRBJ1-1	few	TRBV5-6	NA
TGTGCCAGCAGTTTATTAGCGGGGCCCTACAGTGAGCAGTTCTTC	CASSLLAGPYSEQFF	TRBJ2-1	medium-sized	TRBV27	TRBD2
TGTGCCAGCAGTGGACCAACAGGGTTCTCTTATAATTCACCCCTCCACTTT	CASSGPTGFSYNSPLHF	TRBJ1-6	NA	TRBV28	NA
TGTGCCAGCAGCCCGGACAGAGAGCTACGAGGGCAGTACTTC	CASSPDRELRGQYF	TRBJ2-7	medium-sized	TRBV5-6	NA
TGTGCCTGGAGTAGACAGTCCTATGGCTACACCTTC	CAWSRQSYGYTF	TRBJ1-2	few	TRBV30	NA
TGTGCCAGCAGGGCCAGCTCGGGAACGCAGTATTTT	CASRASSGTQYF	TRBJ2-3	NA	TRBV6-5	NA
TGTGCCAGCAGTGAAGTGATTACGGGGACATCCGGAAACACCATATATTTT	CASSEVITGTSGNTIYF	TRBJ1-3	NA	TRBV6-1	NA
TGTGCCAGCAGTTTGGGGGACAGGGGGGGAGAGACCCAGTACTTC	CASSLGDRGGETQYF	TRBJ2-5	few	TRBV28	TRBD1
TGTGCCAGCAGCTACAGGACAGGGGGCACAGATACGCAGTATTTT	CASSYRTGGTDTQYF	TRBJ2-3	few	TRBV11-3	TRBD1
TGTGCCAGCAGCTGGGCGGCGAACACCGGGGAGCTGTTTTTT	CASSWAANTGELFF	TRBJ2-2	NA	TRBV7-6	NA
TGCGCCAGCAGTCCGTCCGGGACAGTACCCGGGGAGCTGTTTTTT	CASSPSGTVPGELFF	TRBJ2-2	few	TRBV10-1	TRBD1
TGTGCCAGCAGTTTAAGACGGGCAACTAATGAAAAACTGTTTTTT	CASSLRRATNEKLFF	TRBJ1-4	NA	TRBV27	NA
TGTGCCACCAGCAGAGACGTGGGACACTACAATGAGCAGTTCTTC	CATSRDVGHYNEQFF	TRBJ2-1	NA	TRBV15	NA
TGTGCCAGCAGCGGGGGACTAGCGGGAGAGTCAGATGAGCAGTTCTTC	CASSGGLAGESDEQFF	TRBJ2-1	once	TRBV7-2	TRBD2